These T cell receptor beta chains were read from a single sample in a study of monozygotic twins with inflammatory bowel disease. With the 5' RACE reads reprocessed, TCRdb shows one record per CDR3 protein and no DNA. The sample has about 160,000 distinct CDR3 sequences, and its top ten clones hold under 3.5%. Sequencing was carried out using blood. The receptors were sampled from a human donor with ulcerative colitis or Crohn's disease, or a healthy co-twin of an affected twin (not recorded which). Each CDR3 is given with its conserved first and last residue.

J | V | length | CDR3
TRBJ1-5 | TRBV28 | 14 | CASSLGQGGRPQHF
TRBJ2-2 | TRBV30 | 15 | CAWKVKTGVLGELFF
TRBJ2-2 | TRBV20-1 | 17 | CSAIPGTSGRGTGELFF
TRBJ2-3 | TRBV30 | 15 | CAWSVRGLGTDTQYF
TRBJ1-2 | TRBV30 | 13 | CAWKVIVVGGYTF
TRBJ1-5 | TRBV7-6 | 13 | CASSLVMDQPQHF
TRBJ1-5 | TRBV27 | 19 | CASSLGYTGDLRRNQPQHF
TRBJ1-2 | TRBV12-3/TRBV12-4 | 13 | CASSTGEVDGYTF
TRBJ2-5 | TRBV5-1 | 14 | CASSSGQAVETQYF
TRBJ2-7 | TRBV5-1 | 18 | CASNEQPRQGHSSYEQYF
TRBJ1-1 | TRBV5-1 | 15 | CASSSATGKGTEAFF
TRBJ1-2 | TRBV7-9 | 14 | CASSSFETGYGYTF
TRBJ2-7 | TRBV5-1 | 20 | CASSLAPRQGANKEGYEQYF
TRBJ1-5 | TRBV15 | 15 | CATSRADVRERPQHF
TRBJ2-2 | TRBV3-1 | 17 | CASSQVGAGGNTGELFF
TRBJ1-4 | TRBV7-6 | 15 | CASSLEPATNEKLFF
TRBJ2-7 | TRBV4-1 | 14 | CASSSPGATYEQYF
TRBJ2-1 | TRBV24-1 | 15 | CATTRGLAGTNEQFF
TRBJ1-4 | TRBV18 | 16 | CASSPPGPRWAEKLFF
TRBJ2-1 | TRBV10-3 | 15 | CAISGAAGVQYEQFF
TRBJ2-1 | TRBV3-1 | 15 | CASSGGSREDNEQFF
TRBJ2-7 | TRBV28 | 16 | CASSLEGQAVHYEQYF
TRBJ1-5 | TRBV5-1 | 15 | CASSLETGRNQPQHF
TRBJ2-1 | TRBV5-4 | 15 | CASSLGTSSYNEQFF
TRBJ2-1 | TRBV7-3 | 16 | CASSPEAGGGFYEQFF
TRBJ1-2 | TRBV28 | 13 | CASSSTVLYGYTF
TRBJ2-1 | TRBV7-6 | 19 | CASSPWGLAGGHAITEQFF
TRBJ2-1 | TRBV29-1 | 13 | CSVVWVGYNEQFF
TRBJ2-1 | TRBV11-2 | 15 | CASSPRTGSGNEQFF
TRBJ1-5 | TRBV7-2 | 16 | CASSLVFQGGGQPQHF
TRBJ1-2 | TRBV11-2 | 15 | CASSLTQLADYGYTF
TRBJ1-1 | TRBV6-2/TRBV6-3 | 16 | CASSYDPGDLNTEAFF
TRBJ1-2 | TRBV7-2 | 12 | CASSLRMAGYTF
TRBJ2-6 | TRBV21-1 | 16 | CASSGSFALRANVLTF
TRBJ1-6 | TRBV12-3/TRBV12-4 | 16 | CASSLGGWGYNSPLHF
TRBJ2-7 | TRBV29-1 | 15 | CSVEDRSQAAYEQYF
TRBJ2-5 | TRBV9 | 14 | CASSVGQHQETQYF